The 20 T cell receptor beta chains presented below share a single source sample, sequenced in a study of cytotoxic CD8 clonotypes in ibrutinib-treated CLL. The method was immunoSEQ multiplex PCR; TCRdb's version includes in-frame clones alone and lacks a portion of them. The sample lists 300,000 or so clones; 60% to 80% were seen once. The material was PBMCs, obtained after 36 months of ibrutinib treatment. Receptors originate from a human donor with chronic lymphocytic leukemia.

The V call is TRBV19, the J call TRBJ1-2; a weak D match, TRBD1 (6 bases). V was trimmed by 8 bases and J by 2 bases, leaving 21 bases between them. CDR1 is LNHDA, CDR2 SQIVND, per germline (reference sequence). The CDR3 contains 16 residues. Here the CDR3 reads CASAQVVIQGNYGYTF. The DNA of the CDR3 is TGTGCCAGTGCCCAAGTAGTCATCCAGGGGAACTATGGCTACACCTTC.

The rearrangement uses TRBV5-4 and TRBJ2-1; D unresolved. With 2 bases removed from V and 15 bases from J, the gap between germline ends came to 12 bases. This CDR3 has 11 amino acids. From germline, CDR1 is SGHNT and CDR2 YYREEE (reference sequence). The CDR3 spells CASSFTEQWFF. CDR3 sequence (DNA): TGTGCCAGCAGCTTCACTGAGCAGTGGTTCTTC.

The V gene is TRBV10-3, the J gene TRBJ2-5; weak D call: TRBD1 (6 bases). Germline CDR1 and CDR2: ENHRY and SYGVKD. Trimming took off 6 bases at V and 4 bases at J, with 12 bases between the two ends. CDR3 length: 13 residues. CDR3 amino acids: CAIRDSGRETQYF. CDR3 in DNA: TGTGCCATCAGGGACAGTGGCCGAGAGACCCAGTACTTC.

This clone came up a few times. This chain joins TRBV29-1 and TRBJ2-7, with D perhaps TRBD1 or TRBD2 (6 bases each). The CDR3 consists of 13 residues. CDR1 is SQVTM and CDR2 is ANQGSEA in the germline V gene. Between the trimmed V and J ends, which lost 2 bases and 4 bases, there was a span of 12 bases. CDR3 loop: CSVETGRRYEQYF. The CDR3 DNA follows: TGCAGCGTTGAAACAGGGAGGAGGTACGAGCAGTACTTC.

The CDR3 sequence: CASSLARGREQYF. CDR3 nucleotides: TGTGCCAGCAGCTTAGCGCGAGGGCGCGAGCAGTACTTC. The chain carries TRBV7-2 and TRBJ2-7; TRBD2 is a possible D gene (5 bases). The germline V and J ends were trimmed by 0 bases and 6 bases, with 9 bases remaining between them. Germline assignment: CDR1 SGHTA and CDR2 FQGNSA. The CDR3 is 13 amino acids.

This clone showed up just a few times. This sequence joins TRBV5-4 and TRBJ1-2; 10 bases are shared with TRBD1. This CDR3 has 15 residues. With V trimmed by 6 bases and J by 0 bases, 5 bases remained unmatched. Germline CDR1 and CDR2: SGHNT and YYREEE (reference sequence). CDR3 in amino acids: CASTLDRGANYGYTF. The DNA of the CDR3 is TGTGCCAGCACCCTGGACAGGGGGGCTAACTATGGCTACACCTTC.

This clone was seen only a few times. The chain has TRBV2 and TRBJ2-1, with TRBD2 matching over 11 bases. Trimming at V came to 7 bases and at J to 9 bases, leaving 8 bases not matched to a gene. In germline, CDR1 is SNHLY, CDR2 FYNNEI. The CDR3 has 14 amino acids. Here the CDR3 DNA reads TGTGCCAGCACGGGGCTAGCGGGGGGCGGTGAGCAGTTCTTC. Its translation: CASTGLAGGGEQFF.

The chain has TRBV14 and TRBJ1-5; maybe TRBD1 (5 bases). Germline V CDR1 and CDR2: SGHDN, FVKESK. CDR3 length: 14 amino acids. Trimming removed 2 bases from V and 4 bases from J, with 9 bases in between. The CDR3 region has the DNA TGTGCCAGCAGCCAAACGGGGGGAAATCAGCCCCAGCATTTT. This sequence encodes CASSQTGGNQPQHF.

The chain employs TRBV25-1 and TRBJ2-7; 10 bases align to TRBD2. The V and J ends lost 7 bases and 3 bases, in that order; junction bases with no gene match: 6. CDR1 MGHDK and CDR2 SYGVNS come from the germline V gene. This CDR3 region has 14 residues. CDR3 sequence: CASKTSGMDYEQYF. The DNA for the CDR3 is TGTGCCAGCAAAACTAGCGGGATGGACTACGAGCAGTACTTC.

The rearrangement links TRBV5-4 to TRBJ1-2, with 8 bases that match TRBD1. CDR3 length: 14 residues. From germline, CDR1 is SGHNT and CDR2 YYREEE (reference sequence). V lost 3 bases and J lost 4; bases outside the gene matches: 5. This CDR3 reads CASSSGQGGYGYTF. The CDR3 DNA sequence: TGTGCCAGCAGCTCAGGACAGGGCGGCTATGGCTACACCTTC.

The genes are TRBV27 and TRBJ1-4; 7 bases match TRBD1. V lost 7 bases, J lost 5 bases, and 4 bases stayed unmatched. The CDR3 extends over 13 amino acids. The germline gives CDR1 MNHEY, CDR2 SMNVEV (reference sequence). The CDR3 spells CASKRQGNEKLFF. The CDR3 DNA is TGTGCCAGCAAACGACAGGGAAATGAAAAACTGTTTTTT.

The chain uses TRBV14 and TRBJ2-5; 8 bases agree with TRBD2. Germline loops: CDR1 SGHDN, CDR2 FVKESK. Trimming removed 4 bases from V and 5 bases from J; junction bases left unmatched: 6. This CDR3 has 14 amino acids. CDR3 bases: TGTGCCAGCAGCCCGTGGACTAGCAGGGAGACCCAGTACTTC. This encodes CASSPWTSRETQYF. Together with reference TRBV14 and TRBJ2-5, the CDR3 gives the full variable domain: EAGVTQFPSHSVIEKGQTVTLRCDPISGHDNLYWYRRVMGKEIKFLLHFVKESKQDESGMPNNRFLAERTGGTYSTLKVQPAELEDSGVYFCASSPWTSRETQYFGPGTRLLVL.

This clone turned up a few times. The chain couples TRBV7-8 to TRBJ2-6; 7 nucleotides align to TRBD1. CDR1 and CDR2 from the germline V gene are SGHVS and FQNEAQ. The CDR3 consists of 18 residues. With V trimmed by 0 bases and J by 1 base, 6 bases remained unmatched. This chain's CDR3 is CASSLAAGGLSGANVLTF. The CDR3, as DNA: TGTGCCAGCAGCTTAGCGGCAGGGGGTCTTTCTGGGGCCAACGTCCTGACTTTC.

The J gene is TRBJ2-6, the V gene TRBV10-2; possibly TRBD1 for D (6 bases). CDR1 is WSHSY, CDR2 SAAADI, per germline. V lost 6 bases and J lost 0, with 15 bases in between. The CDR3 is made up of 17 amino acids. CDR3 coding DNA: TGCGCCAGCAGAGAGACAGGCCCCCACTCTGGGGCCAACGTCCTGACTTTC. This gives the protein CASRETGPHSGANVLTF.

On this clone itself: Other DNA sequences in the same sample also yield this CDR3. The V and J genes are TRBV14 and TRBJ1-2; D is uncertain. There are 12 residues in the CDR3. Germline V gene lookup returns CDR1 SGHDN and CDR2 FVKESK. Trimming removed 1 base from V and 5 bases from J, with 5 bases in between. The CDR3 sequence: CASSQGGYGYTF. CDR3 sequence (DNA): TGTGCCAGCAGCCAAGGGGGATATGGCTACACCTTC.

The chain employs TRBV25-1 and TRBJ2-7; the D gene is possibly TRBD1 (7 bases). The ends were cut back, 4 bases at V and 13 bases at J, with 14 bases in the middle. CDR3 length: 11 amino acids. Germline CDR1 reads MGHDK; CDR2 reads SYGVNS. The CDR3 sequence is CASSAGDSRYF. The CDR3 bases are TGTGCCAGCAGTGCGGGGGACAGCCGATACTTC.

The CDR3: CASSIGGSAYEQYF. In nucleotides, the CDR3 is TGTGCCAGTAGTATTGGCGGGAGCGCCTACGAGCAGTACTTC. The chain links TRBV19 to TRBJ2-7, with TRBD2 matching over 7 bases. The CDR3 runs to 14 residues. J gave up 2 bases and V 3 bases, and 4 bases lay outside the gene matches. Germline V gives CDR1 LNHDA, CDR2 SQIVND (reference sequence).

J is TRBJ2-5 and V is TRBV29-1, with TRBD2 as a possible D gene (5 bases). The CDR3 consists of 15 residues. V gave up 5 bases and J gave up 2 bases, with 18 bases separating them. The germline V gene encodes CDR1 SQVTM and CDR2 ANQGSEA. The DNA of the CDR3 is TGCAGCGTTAGCCGGACGAGCGGTACTCAAGAGACCCAGTACTTC. Translating gives CSVSRTSGTQETQYF.

This clone was recorded a few times. The CDR3 loop is CASSQDPVGQGEQYF. The DNA for the CDR3 is TGTGCCAGCAGCCAAGACCCGGTGGGACAGGGAGAGCAGTACTTC. J is TRBJ2-7 and V is TRBV14, with 9 bases lining up with TRBD1. Germline V gene lookup returns CDR1 SGHDN and CDR2 FVKESK. This CDR3 comprises 15 residues. The ends lost 0 bases at V and 7 bases at J; junction bases unmatched: 7.

This chain connects TRBV5-1 to TRBJ1-1, with D maybe TRBD1 (5 bases). The germline gives CDR1 SGHRS, CDR2 YFSETQ. The CDR3 has 16 amino acids. Trimming stripped 2 bases from V and 0 bases from J, with 14 bases between. CDR3 coding DNA: TGCGCCAGCAGCTTCTCAGGAGGGACTTTGAACACTGAAGCTTTCTTT. It translates to CASSFSGGTLNTEAFF.